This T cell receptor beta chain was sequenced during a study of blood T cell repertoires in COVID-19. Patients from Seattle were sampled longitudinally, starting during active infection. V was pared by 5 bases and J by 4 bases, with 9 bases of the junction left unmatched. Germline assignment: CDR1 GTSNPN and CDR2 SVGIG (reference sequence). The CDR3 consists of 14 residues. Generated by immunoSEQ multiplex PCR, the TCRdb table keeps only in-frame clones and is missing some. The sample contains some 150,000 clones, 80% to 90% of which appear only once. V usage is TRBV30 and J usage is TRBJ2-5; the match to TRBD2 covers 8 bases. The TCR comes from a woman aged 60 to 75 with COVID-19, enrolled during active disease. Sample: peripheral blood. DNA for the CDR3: TGTGCCTGGTTTAGCGGGGAGGGCTTAGAGACCCAGTACTTC. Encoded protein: CAWFSGEGLETQYF.